This T cell receptor beta chain came from a study of human T cells and chemical hapten exposure. About the study: TCR yields differed between samples (mainly from small differences in pooled library volume). Findings and limits, study-wide: TCRs exceeding 1 in 1000 frequency stayed unchanged with DPC sensitization.

Germline CDR1 MNHEY, CDR2 SVGAGI. With V trimmed by 5 bases and J by 5 bases, 10 bases remained unmatched. The CDR3 has 16 residues. Time point of the sample: healthy volunteer bleed at 2 weeks. Total RNA was isolated from unfractionated whole blood. Library construction involved attaching unique molecular identifiers to individual cDNA molecules, which allowed quantitative, reproducible TCR counting. In the authors' methods: Samples contained a median of approximately 100,000 TCRs, with a range of about 20,000 to 750,000. TCRdb called the RACE reads again in MiXCR, with one record for every CDR3 protein. What appears here as the V and J calls and clone size reflects TCRdb's work, not the paper's. The sample has about 130,000 distinct CDR3 sequences; roughly 9.5% are singletons. This clonotype was counted a few times. What it binds is unknown.

This rearrangement joins TRBV6-5 to TRBJ2-5, with 11 bases identical to TRBD1. Sequenced input: whole blood. The TCR sequence derives from a male donor in good health. Some clones in this sample may be carry-over from other donors' samples. The CDR3 loop reads CASSVGTGGLWETQYF. CDR3 in DNA: TGTGCCAGCAGTGTCGGGACAGGGGGTTTGTGGGAGACCCAGTACTTC.